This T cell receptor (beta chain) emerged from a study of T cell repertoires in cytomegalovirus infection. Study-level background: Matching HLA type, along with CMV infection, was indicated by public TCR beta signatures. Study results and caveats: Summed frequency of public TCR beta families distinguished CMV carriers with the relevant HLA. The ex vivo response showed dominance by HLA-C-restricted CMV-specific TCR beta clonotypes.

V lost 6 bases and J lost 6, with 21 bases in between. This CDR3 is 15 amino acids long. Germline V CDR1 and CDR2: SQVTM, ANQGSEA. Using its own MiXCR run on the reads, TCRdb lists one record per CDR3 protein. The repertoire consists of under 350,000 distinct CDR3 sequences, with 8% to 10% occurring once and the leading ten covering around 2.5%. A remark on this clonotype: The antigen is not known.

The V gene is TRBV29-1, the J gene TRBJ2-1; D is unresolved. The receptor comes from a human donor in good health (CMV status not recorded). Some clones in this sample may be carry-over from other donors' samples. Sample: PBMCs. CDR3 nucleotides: TGCAGCGTCGCCTTACTACTCCTAAAGGGCAATGAGCAGTTCTTC. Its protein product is CSVALLLLKGNEQFF.